This is a list of T cell receptor beta chains from one sample in a study of blood T cells in healthy people across ages. TCRdb re-analysed the 5' RACE reads in MiXCR, keeping a single row per CDR3 protein. Seen here are under 1 million distinct CDR3 sequences, around 43% observed once, and the top ten hold around 21%. Sequencing used blood. All receptors come from a man aged 60-69 years in good health. CDR3s include the opening cysteine and the closing phenylalanine or tryptophan. Fields, in order: CDR3 protein, CDR3 DNA, J gene, D gene, clone size, V gene. The D gene is left open where the match is weak. Clone size is shown for a subset of rows, as once, few, many or a class of expanded clone.

CASSDNPGPQETQYF,TGTGCCAGCAGTGACAACCCAGGACCGCAAGAGACCCAGTACTTC,TRBJ2-5,NA,NA,TRBV6-4
CASSLDGALYNEQFF,TGTGCCAGCAGTTTAGACGGGGCCTTATACAATGAGCAGTTCTTC,TRBJ2-1,NA,many,TRBV12-3/TRBV12-4
CASSPRGVDYSRGYTF,TGTGCCAGCAGTCCTCGAGGGGTGGATTATTCTCGTGGCTACACCTTC,TRBJ1-2,NA,NA,TRBV27
CASSPFEGLETQYF,TGTGCCAGCTCACCCTTCGAGGGGCTAGAGACCCAGTACTTC,TRBJ2-5,NA,NA,TRBV18
CSVDFGQGANYGYTF,TGCAGCGTTGATTTTGGACAGGGGGCTAACTATGGCTACACCTTC,TRBJ1-2,TRBD1,few,TRBV29-1
CASSSRGAYEQYF,TGTGCCAGCAGCTCCCGAGGTGCCTACGAGCAGTACTTC,TRBJ2-7,NA,many,TRBV7-2
CASTPGGGTDTQYF,TGTGCCAGCACCCCCGGGGGGGGCACAGATACGCAGTATTTT,TRBJ2-3,TRBD2,few,TRBV12-3/TRBV12-4
CAISQRGMNNEQYF,TGTGCCATCAGTCAGCGGGGAATGAACAATGAGCAGTACTTC,TRBJ2-4,TRBD2,NA,TRBV10-3
CASSKCGTSRGVGEQFF,TGTGCCAGCAGCAAATGTGGGACTAGCAGGGGGGTGGGTGAGCAGTTCTTC,TRBJ2-1,TRBD2,NA,TRBV6-1
CASSLGQEHYEQYF,TGTGCCAGCAGCCTCGGGCAGGAGCACTACGAGCAGTACTTC,TRBJ2-7,NA,NA,TRBV4-2
CASSLGDNEETQYF,TGTGCCAGCAGTTTAGGAGACAATGAAGAGACCCAGTACTTC,TRBJ2-5,NA,few,TRBV12-3/TRBV12-4
CASSSTGTGYNEQFF,TGTGCCAGCTCGAGCACGGGGACGGGCTACAATGAGCAGTTCTTC,TRBJ2-1,NA,few,TRBV27
CASSFGTSLSSDTQYF,TGTGCCAGCAGCTTCGGGACTAGCTTATCCTCAGATACGCAGTATTTT,TRBJ2-3,TRBD2,NA,TRBV5-6
CASSQGGVVELFF,TGTGCCAGCAGCCAGGGGGGGGTGGTGGAGCTGTTTTTT,TRBJ2-2,NA,once,TRBV21-1
CATSRDENYEQYF,TGTGCCACCAGCAGAGATGAAAACTACGAGCAGTACTTC,TRBJ2-7,NA,few,TRBV15
CASSSRTGGVSHTNTEAFF,TGTGCCAGCAGTTCCCGGACAGGGGGCGTATCCCACACGAACACTGAAGCTTTCTTT,TRBJ1-1,TRBD1,few,TRBV12-3/TRBV12-4
CASSFPGETQYF,TGCGCCAGCAGCTTTCCAGGGGAGACCCAGTACTTC,TRBJ2-5,NA,many,TRBV5-5
CASSEDGGPTTKANYGYTF,TGTGCCAGCAGTGAAGATGGAGGGCCAACTACAAAGGCTAACTATGGCTACACCTTC,TRBJ1-2,NA,many,TRBV6-1
CASSFNREPNTGELFF,TGCGCCAGCAGCTTTAACAGAGAACCGAACACCGGGGAGCTGTTTTTT,TRBJ2-2,NA,NA,TRBV5-1
CASSQDTGTGANVLTF,TGCGCCAGCAGCCAAGATACAGGAACAGGGGCCAACGTCCTGACTTTC,TRBJ2-6,NA,few,TRBV4-1
CASSLLGGSYNEQYF,TGCGCCAGCAGCCTGCTGGGCGGCTCCTACAATGAGCAGTACTTC,TRBJ2-7,NA,NA,TRBV5-1
CSAAFPGQGYEQYF,TGCAGTGCAGCCTTTCCTGGACAGGGCTACGAGCAGTACTTC,TRBJ2-7,TRBD1,NA,TRBV20-1
CASSNRGINEAFF,TGTGCCAGCAGCAATCGAGGGATCAATGAAGCTTTCTTT,TRBJ1-1,NA,NA,TRBV7-9
CASSSESGAEAFF,TGTGCCAGCAGCTCTGAGTCCGGGGCTGAAGCTTTCTTT,TRBJ1-1,NA,NA,TRBV7-8
CASSLERPGGEQYF,TGCGCCAGCAGCTTGGAACGCCCCGGGGGCGAGCAGTACTTC,TRBJ2-7,NA,NA,TRBV5-1
CSARAISGGVGNEQYF,TGCAGTGCTAGAGCTATTAGCGGGGGGGTAGGTAATGAGCAGTACTTC,TRBJ2-5,TRBD2,once,TRBV20-1
CASSLSSAGGAYEQYF,TGTGCCAGCAGTTTGAGCTCTGCCGGTGGGGCTTACGAGCAGTACTTC,TRBJ2-7,NA,few,TRBV27